The clone carrying this TCR beta chain has only one observation. This specimen comes from a study of blood T cell repertoires in COVID-19. Original methodology: Estimation of nucleated cell counts was performed using reference gene primer amplification. Generated by immunoSEQ multiplex PCR, the TCRdb table keeps only in-frame clones and is missing some. That table gives V, J and clone size, and the DNA gave D and trimming. The table lists around 390,000 clones, 80% to 90% of them singletons. The V gene's germline CDR1 is SGHKS and CDR2 YYEKEE (reference sequence). The CDR3 consists of 14 residues. V was cut by 3 bases and J by 4 bases, with 13 bases left in between.

This receptor was obtained from a woman in her 50s who had recovered from COVID-19. The chain links TRBV5-5 to TRBJ2-5; D is perhaps TRBD1 (6 bases). Sequenced input: PBMCs or T cells enriched from blood (not recorded which). The CDR3 bases are TGTGCCAGCAGCTCAGGGGAAGCGGCAGAGACCCAGTACTTC. Its protein is CASSSGEAAETQYF.